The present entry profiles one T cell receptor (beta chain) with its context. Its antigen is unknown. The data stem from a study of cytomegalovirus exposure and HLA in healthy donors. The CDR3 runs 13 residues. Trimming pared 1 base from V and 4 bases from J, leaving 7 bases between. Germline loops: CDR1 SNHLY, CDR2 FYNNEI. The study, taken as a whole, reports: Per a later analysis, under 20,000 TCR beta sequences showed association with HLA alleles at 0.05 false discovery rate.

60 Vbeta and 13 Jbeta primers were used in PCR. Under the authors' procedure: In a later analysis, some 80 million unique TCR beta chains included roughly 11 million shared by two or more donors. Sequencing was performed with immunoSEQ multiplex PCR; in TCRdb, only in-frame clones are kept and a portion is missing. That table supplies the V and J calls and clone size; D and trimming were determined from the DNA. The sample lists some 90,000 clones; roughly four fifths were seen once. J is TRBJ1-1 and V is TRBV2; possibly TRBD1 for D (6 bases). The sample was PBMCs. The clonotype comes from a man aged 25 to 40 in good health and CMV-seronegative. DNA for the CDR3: TGTGCCAGCAGTGAAGACAGGGCCACTGAAGCTTTCTTT. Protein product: CASSEDRATEAFF.